This T cell receptor (beta chain) came from a study of blood T cells in healthy people across ages. For the second PCR, which ran for about 7 to 11 cycles, a sample-barcoded 5' primer and a J-beta primer mix were used. CDR3-containing paired-end reads numbering at least 2.5 million came from each sample. TCRdb ran MiXCR on the 5' RACE reads and lists one entry per CDR3 protein. The sample contains about 840,000 distinct CDR3 sequences, just under 30% of which appear only once. The CDR3 consists of 17 residues. The germline gives CDR1 DFQATT, CDR2 SNEGSKA (reference sequence). V lost 0 bases and J lost 0, with 18 bases in between. These data were likewise used in another study, on T cells of mothers and their children. This second study notes: The people who donated were three healthy Caucasian mothers and their six children.

The TCR sequence derives from a woman aged 35 to 49 in good health. This rearrangement joins TRBV20-1 to TRBJ2-7, with D perhaps matching TRBD1 (6 bases). Sequencing was done on a sample of blood. The DNA of the CDR3 is TGCAGTGCTAGAGAGGGTTGGAGACAGGACCGCTCCTACGAGCAGTACTTC. Translated: CSAREGWRQDRSYEQYF.